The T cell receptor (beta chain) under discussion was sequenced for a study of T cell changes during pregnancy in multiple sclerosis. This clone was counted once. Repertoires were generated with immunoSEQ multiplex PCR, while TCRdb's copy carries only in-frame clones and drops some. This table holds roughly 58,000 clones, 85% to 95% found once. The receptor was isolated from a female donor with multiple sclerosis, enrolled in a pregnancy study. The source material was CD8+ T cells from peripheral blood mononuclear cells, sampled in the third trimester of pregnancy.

CDR3 in DNA: TGCGCCAGCAGCATGGGGACAGGGCATGGCTACACCTTC. This encodes CASSMGTGHGYTF. This rearrangement joins TRBV5-1 to TRBJ1-2, with 9 bases fitting TRBD1. This CDR3 region has 13 residues. Germline V lookup: CDR1 SGHRS, CDR2 YFSETQ. The V gene end was trimmed by 4 bases and the J gene end by 6 bases; junction bases not matched to a gene: 4.